The 19 T cell receptor beta chains given below trace back to one sample, sequenced in a study of neurological immune-mediated disorders. TCRdb redid the calling of the 5' RACE reads with MiXCR, one entry per CDR3 protein. The sample consists of over 35,000 distinct CDR3 sequences, 2% to 3% of them appearing once. Sequencing input: PBMCs. The receptors were gathered from a man aged 45-65 years with multiple sclerosis.

The sample holds a few counts of this clonotype. This may be a read error: a much more frequent sequence differs by one nucleotide. No conserved phenylalanine or tryptophan ends this CDR3, so it is likely a read error. The V and J genes are TRBV5-1 and TRBJ1-2, with D possibly TRBD1 on 5 matching bases. Trimming left V 4 bases short and J 6 bases short, with 16 bases between. This CDR3 is 14 amino acids long. Per germline, CDR1 SGHRS and CDR2 YFSETQ. CDR3 in amino acids: CASSPPGAGDGYTV. CDR3 DNA: TGCGCCAGCAGCCCCCCCGGTGCGGGGGATGGCTACACCGTC.

This clonotype was recorded at least ten times. The V gene is TRBV20-1, the J gene TRBJ1-2, with D tentatively TRBD1 (6 bases). This CDR3 region has 14 residues. Per germline, CDR1 DFQATT and CDR2 SNEGSKA (reference sequence). Trimming shortened V by 5 bases and J by 1 base, and 14 bases separated the two germline ends. The CDR3 sequence: CSAPTTGFNYGYTF. For the CDR3, the DNA is TGCAGTGCTCCTACGACAGGATTTAACTATGGCTACACCTTC.

This clonotype was found many times. The chain links TRBV7-2 to TRBJ1-2, with no clear D. Looked up from germline, CDR1 is SGHTA and CDR2 is FQGNSA. Trimming shortened V by 0 bases and J by 8 bases, and 7 bases separated the two germline ends. The CDR3 is 12 amino acids. The CDR3 DNA reads TGTGCCAGCAGCTTAGCCCTCGGGGGCTACACCTTC. This sequence encodes CASSLALGGYTF.

Many counts were recorded for this clonotype. The chain has TRBV3-1 and TRBJ1-1; 9 positions match TRBD1. Germline CDR1 reads LGHDT; CDR2 reads YNNKEL (reference sequence). The CDR3 extends over 14 amino acids. With 4 bases clipped from V and 4 bases from J, the junction kept 4 bases outside the gene matches. In DNA, the CDR3 is TGTGCCAGCAGCCGCCAGGACAGGGGCACTGAAGCTTTCTTT. This gives the protein CASSRQDRGTEAFF.

This clonotype was counted at least ten times. The chain is built from TRBV7-2 and TRBJ2-6; D gene ambiguous. The V end lost 2 bases, the J end lost 1 base, and 6 bases lay between the germline ends. The CDR3 covers 15 residues. Germline V lookup: CDR1 SGHTA, CDR2 FQGNSA. The CDR3 loop reads CASSLTVSGANVLTF. The CDR3 bases are TGTGCCAGCAGCTTAACGGTGTCTGGGGCCAACGTCCTGACTTTC.

This clonotype appeared many times. The CDR3 coding sequence is TGTGCCAGCAGCTTAGGTGCGGGGGCGTCCTATAATTCACCCCTCCACTTT. Its protein is CASSLGAGASYNSPLHF. This rearrangement joins TRBV7-2 to TRBJ1-6, with D maybe TRBD1 (6 bases). The germline V gene has CDR1 SGHTA and CDR2 FQGNSA. CDR3 length equals 17 residues. Trimming took 1 base from V and 1 from J, leaving 11 bases between them.

This clonotype showed up many times. The chain combines TRBV20-1 with TRBJ1-1; tentatively, D is TRBD1 (5 bases). Trimming pared 0 bases from V and 4 bases from J, leaving 15 bases between. The germline V gene has CDR1 DFQATT and CDR2 SNEGSKA (reference sequence). CDR3 length: 15 amino acids. The DNA of the CDR3 is TGCAGTGCTAGAGATGCCTCCCGGGGGACCACTGAAGCTTTCTTT. It encodes CSARDASRGTTEAFF.

This clonotype was picked up many times. This chain uses TRBV12-5 with TRBJ1-6; no reliable D call. The CDR3 runs 15 residues. Germline lookup yields CDR1 LGHNT and CDR2 FRNRAP. Trimming took off 2 bases at V and 5 bases at J, with 10 bases between the two ends. The CDR3 region is CASGLSRGNNSPLHF. Here the CDR3 DNA reads TGTGCTAGTGGTTTGTCTAGAGGGAATAATTCACCCCTCCACTTT.

The gene calls are TRBV19 and TRBJ2-1, with 7 bases matching TRBD1. The V gene's germline CDR1 is LNHDA and CDR2 SQIVND (reference sequence). V lost 5 bases and J lost 0; bases outside the gene matches: 4. The CDR3 spans 15 residues. The chain's CDR3 is CASSYRGYSYNEQFF. The CDR3, as DNA: TGTGCCAGTAGTTACAGGGGCTACTCCTACAATGAGCAGTTCTTC.

The table lists this clonotype with many counts. The chain recombines TRBV7-9 with TRBJ1-2; 8 bases are a match to TRBD1. This CDR3 has 14 amino acids. Trimming at V came to 7 bases and at J to 4 bases, leaving 8 bases not matched to a gene. Germline V gives CDR1 SEHNR, CDR2 FQNEAQ (reference sequence). CDR3 in DNA: TGTGCCAGCACTCCCCCAGGGGGCAGCTATGGCTACACCTTC. This encodes CASTPPGGSYGYTF. Looking up the rest from reference TRBV7-9 and TRBJ1-2 gives the full variable domain: DTGVSQNPRHKITKRGQNVTFRCDPISEHNRLYWYRQTLGQGPEFLTYFQNEAQLEKSRLLSDRFSAERPKGSFSTLEIQRTEQGDSAMYLCASTPPGGSYGYTFGSGTRLTVV.

This clonotype has at least ten counts. V usage is TRBV7-3 and J usage is TRBJ2-2, with 8 bases fitting TRBD1. Germline V gene data show CDR1 as SGHTA and CDR2 as FQGTGA. Trimming removed 5 bases from V and 7 bases from J; junction bases left unmatched: 6. The CDR3 runs to 14 residues. CDR3 sequence: CASSPDRVIGELFF. The CDR3 bases are TGTGCCAGCAGCCCGGACAGGGTGATCGGGGAGCTGTTTTTT.

This rearrangement joins TRBV6-5 to TRBJ2-7; D uncertain. Trimming pared 2 bases from V and 6 bases from J, leaving 14 bases between. The CDR3 covers 14 residues. Per germline, CDR1 MNHEY and CDR2 SVGAGI. CDR3 nucleotide sequence: TGTGCCAGCAGTTACCGAACAAAGGGTGGCGAGCAGTACTTC. Translation gives CASSYRTKGGEQYF.

This clonotype was observed at least ten times. V and J are TRBV12-3 or TRBV12-4 and TRBJ2-2, with D unresolved. V dropped 6 bases and J dropped 3 bases, with 8 bases sitting between them. The CDR3 contains 13 residues. CDR3 amino acids: CASSPTDTGELFF. CDR3 DNA: TGTGCCAGCAGCCCAACAGACACCGGGGAGCTGTTTTTT.

This clonotype came up many times. V and J are TRBV5-1 and TRBJ2-1; weak D call: TRBD2 (5 bases). Germline V gene lookup returns CDR1 SGHRS and CDR2 YFSETQ. Trimming took 4 bases from V and 6 from J, leaving 8 bases between them. The CDR3 runs to 12 residues. The CDR3 loop reads CASSLTTNEQFF. CDR3 nucleotide sequence: TGCGCCAGCAGCCTGACTACCAATGAGCAGTTCTTC.

This clonotype was observed at least ten times. This chain connects TRBV5-1 to TRBJ2-3; D might be TRBD1 or TRBD2, each matching 7 bases. Per the germline V gene, CDR1 is SGHRS and CDR2 is YFSETQ. The germline V and J ends were trimmed by 4 bases and 3 bases, with 18 bases remaining between them. This CDR3 comprises 16 residues. CDR3 bases: TGCGCCAGCAGCCCCGGGGGAGGGGGCGAAACAGATACGCAGTATTTT. Its translation is CASSPGGGGETDTQYF.

This clonotype was seen at least ten times. The J gene is TRBJ2-1, the V gene TRBV29-1, with D possibly being TRBD1 (5 bases). CDR1 and CDR2 (germline): SQVTM, ANQGSEA. V was trimmed by 3 bases and J by 2 bases, leaving 11 bases between them. The CDR3 length is 14 residues. The CDR3 protein is CSVDWSGTYNEQFF. CDR3 in DNA: TGCAGCGTTGATTGGTCAGGGACCTACAATGAGCAGTTCTTC.

This clonotype was seen repeatedly, ten times or more. The V call is TRBV9, the J call TRBJ2-3, with TRBD1 as a possible D gene (5 bases). Trimming stripped 5 bases from V and 0 bases from J, with 7 bases between. CDR3 size: 13 residues. CDR1 is SGDLS, CDR2 YYNGEE, per germline. This chain's CDR3 is CASRAGSTDTQYF. The CDR3 DNA sequence: TGTGCCAGCAGAGCAGGGAGCACAGATACGCAGTATTTT.

This clonotype appeared many times. The V gene is TRBV5-1, the J gene TRBJ2-1; 14 bases are a match to TRBD2. The CDR3 runs to 17 residues. Looked up from germline, CDR1 is SGHRS and CDR2 is YFSETQ. After removal of 6 bases from V and 4 bases from J, the junction contained 9 bases not matched to a gene. The CDR3 DNA is TGCGCCAGCACCCGACTAGCGGGGGGGCGGGAATACAATGAGCAGTTCTTC. Its translation: CASTRLAGGREYNEQFF. Full variable domain (remainder filled in from reference TRBV5-1 and TRBJ2-1): KAGVTQTPRYLIKTRGQQVTLSCSPISGHRSVSWYQQTPGQGLQFLFEYFSETQRNKGNFPGRFSGRQFSNSRSEMNVSTLELGDSALYLCASTRLAGGREYNEQFFGPGTRLTVL.

This clonotype was seen many times. V is TRBV28 and J is TRBJ2-6; no firm D call. V was clipped by 3 bases and J by 1 base, with 16 bases between them. The germline gives CDR1 MDHEN, CDR2 SYDVKM. The CDR3 is 18 amino acids. The CDR3 DNA sequence: TGTGCCAGCAGTTTGGGCAACTTCCTGGGGTCTGGGGCCAACGTCCTGACTTTC. Protein product: CASSLGNFLGSGANVLTF.